This T cell receptor beta chain was sequenced for a study of blood T cell repertoires in COVID-19. Across the whole study: Whether acute or convalescent, the COVID-19 samples came from the United States, Italy and Spain. The analysed material was cDNA or gDNA that came from T cells, B-cell-depleted T cells, or PBMCs.

Study processing details: Amplification of reference gene primers was used by the study to estimate nucleated cell counts. Sequenced by immunoSEQ multiplex PCR; TCRdb stores in-frame clones only, minus some. The V and J calls and clone size come from that table; D and trimming were worked out from the DNA. The repertoire holds some 150,000 clones, with roughly 90% as singletons. Only one count was recorded for this clone. Sequencing input: peripheral blood. This sequence originates from a man in his 60s with acute or convalescent COVID-19.

In DNA form, the CDR3 reads TGTGCCAGCAGCCCATATGGGGGGGACACTGAAGCTTTCTTT. It translates to CASSPYGGDTEAFF. The chain recombines TRBV7-3 with TRBJ1-1; D possibly corresponds to TRBD1 (5 bases). V dropped 5 bases and J dropped 3 bases, with 13 bases sitting between them. The CDR3 spans 14 residues. Germline-derived CDR1 and CDR2 are SGHTA and FQGTGA. The complete variable domain, with remaining parts taken from reference TRBV7-3 and TRBJ1-1, reads GAGVSQTPSNKVTEKGKYVELRCDPISGHTALYWYRQSLGQGPEFLIYFQGTGAADDSGLPNDRFFAVRPEGSVSTLKIQRTERGDSAVYLCASSPYGGDTEAFFGQGTRLTVV.